At least ten counts were recorded for the clone carrying this T cell receptor (beta chain). Its cognate antigen is unknown. CDR1 is LGHDT, CDR2 YNNKEL, per germline (reference sequence). The CDR3 is 12 amino acids. V lost 2 bases and J lost 9, with 8 bases in between. The sample comes from a study of regulatory T cells in long-lasting Graves disease. Assembly of TCR beta libraries relied on iRepertoire HTBI primers together with Arm-PCR of CDR3 regions. Each CDR3 protein gets one entry after TCRdb re-called the multiplex PCR reads with MiXCR. Here the sample spans hundreds of thousands of distinct CDR3 sequences, about 16% being singletons. Time point meaning: newly diagnosed GD, antithyroid drugs for less than 3 months. PBMC-extracted RNA yielded the TCR library. Study observations and caveats: TCR diversity was lower in persistent than newly diagnosed Graves' disease. It was in persistent disease that TRBV28, TRBJ1-2 and TRBJ2-5 were favored.

The sample was also linked to a second study, of T cells in Graves' hyperthyroidism and ophthalmopathy. This second report adds: HTBI primers were used for first-round RT-PCR of the TCR CDR3. Model predictions of ophthalmopathy came a median roughly 6.4 months before onset.

The TCR originated in a woman aged 40 to 65 with Graves disease. The chain carries TRBV3-1 and TRBJ2-1; D remains unclear. Sequences were derived from peripheral blood mononuclear cells (PBMCs), sampled at new diagnosis, from a patient treated with antithyroid drugs. The CDR3 protein is CASSQTWGEQFF. In DNA, the CDR3 is TGTGCCAGCAGCCAAACGTGGGGTGAGCAGTTCTTC.